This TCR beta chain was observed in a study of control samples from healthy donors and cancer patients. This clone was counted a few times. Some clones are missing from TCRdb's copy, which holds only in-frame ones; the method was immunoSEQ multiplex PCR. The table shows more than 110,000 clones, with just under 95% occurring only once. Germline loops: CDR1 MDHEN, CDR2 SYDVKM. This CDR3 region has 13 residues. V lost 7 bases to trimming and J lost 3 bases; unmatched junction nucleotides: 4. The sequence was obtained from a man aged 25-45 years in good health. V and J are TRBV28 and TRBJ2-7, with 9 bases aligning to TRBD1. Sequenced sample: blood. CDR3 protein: CASKETGGYEQYF. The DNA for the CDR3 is TGTGCCAGCAAAGAGACAGGGGGCTACGAGCAGTACTTC.